This TCR beta chain is from a study of radiation and T cells in renal cell carcinoma. In the study overall: Nephrectomy followed 15 Gy stereotactic body radiation by 4 weeks.

Stated time point: baseline pretreatment blood. Treatment described: 15 Gy SBRT to primary tumor, nephrectomy 4 weeks later. This renal cell carcinoma was of the clear cell type. TCRdb's copy holds only in-frame clones and misses some; the assay was immunoSEQ multiplex PCR. The sample yields about 160,000 clones, around 89% seen once. Comment on this clone: Its specificity is not known.

V lost 7 bases and J lost 5, with 10 bases in between. Germline V gene sequence: CDR1 SGHAT, CDR2 FQNNGV. This CDR3 region has 12 residues. General study results and limits: From baseline, blood top tumor clonotypes peaked at 2 weeks post-radiation. No pretreatment tumor biopsies were available for baseline clonotypes.

The specimen comprised blood, sampled from a patient whose treatment included radiotherapy and nephrectomy. The chain links TRBV11-2 to TRBJ2-3, with D tentatively TRBD1 (8 bases). The source is a woman in her seventies with renal cell carcinoma. The CDR3 nucleotides read TGTGCCAGCAACAGGGGGGGAGATACGCAGTATTTT. Translation: CASNRGGDTQYF.